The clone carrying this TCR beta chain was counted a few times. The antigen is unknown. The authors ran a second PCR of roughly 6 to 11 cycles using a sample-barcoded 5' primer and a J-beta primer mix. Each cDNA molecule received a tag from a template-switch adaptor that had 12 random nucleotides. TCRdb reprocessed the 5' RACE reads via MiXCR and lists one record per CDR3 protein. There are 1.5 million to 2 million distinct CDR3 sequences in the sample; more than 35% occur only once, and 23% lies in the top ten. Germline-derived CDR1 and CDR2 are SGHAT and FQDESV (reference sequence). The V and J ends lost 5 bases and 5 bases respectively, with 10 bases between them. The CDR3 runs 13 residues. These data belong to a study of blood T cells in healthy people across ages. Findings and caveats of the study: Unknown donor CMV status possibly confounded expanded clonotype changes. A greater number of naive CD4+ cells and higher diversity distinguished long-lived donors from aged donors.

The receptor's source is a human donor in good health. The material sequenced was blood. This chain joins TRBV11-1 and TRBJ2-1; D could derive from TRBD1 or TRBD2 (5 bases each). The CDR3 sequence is CASSEGPHNEQFF. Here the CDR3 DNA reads TGTGCCAGCAGCGAGGGACCACACAATGAGCAGTTCTTC.